This T cell receptor (beta chain) was documented in a study of blood T cell repertoires in COVID-19. Looking at the study overall: Sites in the United States, Italy and Spain provided acute and convalescent COVID-19 samples. PBMCs, B-cell-depleted T cells, or T cells provided the cDNA or gDNA that made up the material.

J lost 7 bases, V lost 4 bases, and 5 bases had no gene match. This CDR3 spans 15 amino acids. Germline lookup yields CDR1 LNHDA and CDR2 SQIVND (reference sequence). In the original processing: Amplifying reference gene primers gave estimates of nucleated cell counts. TCRdb keeps only in-frame clones here, not all; method: immunoSEQ multiplex PCR. Clone size and V and J calls were adopted from that table, with D and trimming inferred from the DNA. The sample lists fewer than 250,000 clones, 65% to 90% occurring once. This clone showed up just once. Seattle cases were enrolled at active infection and followed longitudinally.

Sequencing was performed on peripheral blood. The TCR was taken from a middle-aged man with COVID-19, enrolled during active disease. The V and J genes are TRBV19 and TRBJ1-5; 12 bases line up with TRBD1. The CDR3 DNA is TGTGCCAGTAGTACCGGGACAGGGGGCGGACAGCCCCAGCATTTT. This gives the protein CASSTGTGGGQPQHF.